This TCR beta chain comes out of a study of CD8+ T cells in alopecia areata. Study context: Twice a day, 5 to 10 mg of oral tofacitinib was administered to treated patients.

Sample treatment: oral pan-JAK inhibitor, 5-10 mg twice daily. Remarks on this clone: Its antigen remains unidentified.

General study results and limits: Since there was just one nonresponder, nobody can yet say how baseline CD8+ expansion ties to response. Relative to mice, TCR sharing across patients was less clear, a difference possibly HLA-related. Scalp lesions, especially in alopecia totalis/universalis, had higher clonality than normal scalp.

RNA was isolated and reverse transcribed to cDNA, the sequencing template. Sequencing used immunoSEQ multiplex PCR; TCRdb keeps in-frame clones, though not all of them. The table shows 200,000 to 250,000 clones, with roughly 56% occurring only once. CDR3 length: 13 amino acids. Germline assignment: CDR1 SGHDT and CDR2 YYEEEE. The V end lost 0 bases, the J end lost 4 bases, and 7 bases lay between the germline ends. This clonotype was sampled from a human donor with alopecia areata. The chain joins TRBV5-6 to TRBJ2-5; the D gene could be TRBD1 or TRBD2 (5 bases each). This specimen consisted of CD4+ T cells sorted from blood, obtained at week 4, from a patient treated with tofacitinib. This CDR3 is CASSLGGPETQYF. In DNA, the CDR3 is TGTGCCAGCAGCTTGGGGGGACCAGAGACCCAGTACTTC.